This T cell receptor beta chain was sequenced during a study of tumor-infiltrating lymphocytes in oesophageal squamous cell carcinoma (dated by TCRdb to about 2016). With regard to this clonotype: Its antigen target is currently unknown. No base-level quality is on record; no much larger clone is a single base apart.

Library preparation employed PCR. The reads were generated on an Illumina HiSeq 2000. The public reads were quality trimmed at Q25 with fastp and then assembled into clones with MiXCR by TCRdb, keeping productive beta chains. A single entry per CDR3 protein holds the most common genes and DNA from its merged rows. This sample holds about 12,000 distinct CDR3 sequences; around 50% were observed only once. The top ten constitute approximately 15% of the sample. Its CDR3 holds 14 amino acids, cysteine through phenylalanine. The CDR3 DNA has 42 bases and is translated from base 1. Taken from the germline V gene, the CDR1 and CDR2 loops are SGHVS and FNYEAQ.

The sequence was collected from a male donor with esophageal squamous cell carcinoma. Sequencing was done on a sample of normal esophageal tissue next to the tumor. The chain employs TRBV7-6 and TRBJ2-5; the D region possibly corresponds to TRBD2 (6 bases align). The better agreement between TRBJ2-7 and the DNA end casts doubt on the J call. The base sequence is TGTGCCAGCAGCTTTGGGGGGATCTCCTACGAGCAGTACTTC. Its protein is CASSFGGISYEQYF.